This entry is about one T cell receptor (beta chain). In germline, CDR1 is MDHEN, CDR2 SYDVKM. The germline V and J ends were trimmed by 2 bases and 8 bases, with 11 bases remaining between them. This CDR3 is 13 amino acids long. The sample belongs to a study of CD8 T cells in ankylosing spondylitis. TCRdb redid the calling of the 5' RACE reads with MiXCR, one entry per CDR3 protein. The sample has around 280,000 distinct CDR3 sequences, roughly 20% seen once. The material sequenced was blood, either unsorted or a sorted T cell fraction (not recorded which). The chain links TRBV28 to TRBJ2-3; possible D gene TRBD1, 5 bases. The origin of this receptor is a male donor with ankylosing spondylitis or in good health (not recorded which). CDR3 protein: CASSLGAPRTQYF. CDR3 in DNA: TGTGCCAGCAGTTTAGGGGCCCCCCGTACGCAGTATTTT.